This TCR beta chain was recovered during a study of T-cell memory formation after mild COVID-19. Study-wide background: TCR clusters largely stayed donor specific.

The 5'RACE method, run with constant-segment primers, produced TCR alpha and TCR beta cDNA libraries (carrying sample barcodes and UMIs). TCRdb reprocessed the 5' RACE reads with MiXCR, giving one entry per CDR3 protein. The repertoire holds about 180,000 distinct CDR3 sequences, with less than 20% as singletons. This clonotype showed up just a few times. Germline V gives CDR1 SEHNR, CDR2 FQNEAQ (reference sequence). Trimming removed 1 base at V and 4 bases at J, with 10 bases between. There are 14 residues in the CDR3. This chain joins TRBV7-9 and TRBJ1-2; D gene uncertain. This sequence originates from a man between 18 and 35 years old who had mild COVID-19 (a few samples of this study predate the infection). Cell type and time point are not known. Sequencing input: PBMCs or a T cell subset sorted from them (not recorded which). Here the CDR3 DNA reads TGTGCCAGCAGCTTAGGGGCTCTTTCCTATGGCTACACCTTC. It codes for CASSLGALSYGYTF.